The rows below give T cell receptor beta chains drawn from one sample of a study of cytomegalovirus exposure and HLA in healthy donors. Sequenced by immunoSEQ multiplex PCR; TCRdb stores in-frame clones only, minus some. Among more than 150,000 clones listed, 84% were seen once. Material for sequencing was PBMCs. Receptors were obtained from a boy between 10 and 17 years old in good health and CMV-seronegative. Both conserved end residues are part of each CDR3. A D gene is named only where the DNA matches it firmly. The listing skips clone size in some rows; elsewhere it reads once, few, many or a size class.

clone_size,j_call,v_call,d_call,cdr3_nt,cdr3_aa
once,TRBJ2-1,TRBV9,TRBD2,TGTGCCAGCAGCTATTTAAGCGGGGCTTACAATGAGCAGTTCTTC,CASSYLSGAYNEQFF
NA,TRBJ1-2,TRBV4-1,NA,TGCGCCAGCAGCCAAGAAGGACAGACCTTCTATGGCTACACCTTC,CASSQEGQTFYGYTF
NA,TRBJ1-5,TRBV27,NA,TGTGCCAGCAGCCCGAATACAGGGAATCAGCCCCAGCATTTT,CASSPNTGNQPQHF
NA,TRBJ2-3,TRBV7-9,TRBD2,TGTGCCAGCAGACGACTAGCGGGGGTCAGCACAGATACGCAGTATTTT,CASRRLAGVSTDTQYF
NA,TRBJ1-5,TRBV7-7,NA,TGTGCTAGCAGCTTAAATCCGGGATGGCCCCAGCATTTT,CASSLNPGWPQHF
NA,TRBJ2-7,TRBV2,TRBD1,TGTGCCAGCAGTTGGGACAGGGGGCGCTCCGAGCAGTACTTC,CASSWDRGRSEQYF
NA,TRBJ1-2,TRBV10-2,TRBD1,TGCGCCAGCAACGGACAGGGGAGCTATGGCTACACCTTC,CASNGQGSYGYTF
NA,TRBJ2-1,TRBV27,TRBD1,TGTGCCAGCAGTCGGTCTAAGACAGGGTTGATCAATGAGCAGTTCTTC,CASSRSKTGLINEQFF
once,TRBJ2-1,TRBV14,TRBD2,TGTGCCAGCAGCCCACGGACTAGAAAATACAATGAGCAGTTCTTC,CASSPRTRKYNEQFF
NA,TRBJ1-3,TRBV4-1,NA,TGCGCCAGCAGCCAGGGGGCCACCATATATTTT,CASSQGATIYF
NA,TRBJ2-5,TRBV9,NA,TGTGCCAGCAGCGTAGGGGTTAGCGGAGCGCAAGAGACCCAGTACTTC,CASSVGVSGAQETQYF
NA,TRBJ2-4,TRBV5-6,TRBD1,TGTGCCAGCAGCTTGGGACAGGGCAAAAACATTCAGTACTTC,CASSLGQGKNIQYF
NA,TRBJ2-3,TRBV13,TRBD1,TGTGCCAGCAGCTCGCTCCGCCTGGGGACAGGGGGTTTGAGTACGCAGTATTTT,CASSSLRLGTGGLSTQYF
NA,TRBJ2-7,TRBV4-1,NA,TGCGCCAGCAGCCAACTCACAGGGCACGAGCAGTACTTC,CASSQLTGHEQYF
once,TRBJ1-2,TRBV29-1,NA,TGCAGCGTTGAAGGTGGTGCGGGGTCGACGATCTATGGCTACACCTTC,CSVEGGAGSTIYGYTF
NA,TRBJ1-2,TRBV28,NA,TGTGCCAGCAGTTTCCGCTGGGACAGCTACACCTTC,CASSFRWDSYTF